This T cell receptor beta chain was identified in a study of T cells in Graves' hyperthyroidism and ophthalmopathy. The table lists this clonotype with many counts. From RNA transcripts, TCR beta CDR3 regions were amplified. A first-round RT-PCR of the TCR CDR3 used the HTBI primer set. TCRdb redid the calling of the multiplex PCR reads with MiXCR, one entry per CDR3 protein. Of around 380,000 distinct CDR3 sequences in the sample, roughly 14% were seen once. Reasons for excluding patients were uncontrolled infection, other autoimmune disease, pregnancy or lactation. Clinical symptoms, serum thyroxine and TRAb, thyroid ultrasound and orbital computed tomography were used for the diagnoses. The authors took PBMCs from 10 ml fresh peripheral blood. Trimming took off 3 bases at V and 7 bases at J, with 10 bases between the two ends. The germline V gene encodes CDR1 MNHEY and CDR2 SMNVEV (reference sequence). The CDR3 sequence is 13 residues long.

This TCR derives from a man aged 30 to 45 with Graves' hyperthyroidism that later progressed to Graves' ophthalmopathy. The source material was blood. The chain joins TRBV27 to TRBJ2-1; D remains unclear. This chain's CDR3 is CASSLRRLNEQFF. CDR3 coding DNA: TGTGCCAGCAGTTTGAGGAGATTAAATGAGCAGTTCTTC.